This T cell receptor beta chain was recorded in a study of cytomegalovirus exposure and HLA in healthy donors (TCRdb year 2017). As for the study more broadly: According to an earlier analysis of 587 of the donors, 150 million to 200 million T cells yielded 120 million or so unique TCR beta sequences and approximately 280 Gb of sequence data. An early release covering 500 to 750 HLA-typed donors comprised approximately 300 gigabases of sequencing data and approximately 80 million unique TCR sequences. Of the roughly 420 genotyped donors, less than 90% were placed in the genetic ancestry cluster associated with self-reported Caucasian donors. The study aimed to test whether signatures of past pathogen exposure could be identified by cataloging public T cell receptors. The study used immunosequencing to profile the T cell repertoires of 666 subjects and linked those repertoires to cytomegalovirus serostatus. Along with the roughly 700-subject first cohort, a separate validation cohort of roughly 110 different subjects was used. To predict cytomegalovirus infection status, the study brought together high-throughput TCR immunosequencing, statistical association of individual TCRs with disease status, and machine learning. To study patterns of TCR occurrence, a later analysis re-analyzed previously published TCR beta repertoires from around 700 donors and added high-resolution HLA genotyping. Rather than using new phenotypic data, the later analysis identified candidate immune exposures from TCR beta sequences and from how often those sequences occurred across donors. An earlier analysis of roughly 580 of the donors used high-throughput TCR beta sequencing to judge whether each TCR beta V gene segment behaved as functional or pseudogenic. Donor age, sex, ethnicity and CMV serostatus were compiled together with the repertoire data. A later genetic analysis used genome-wide SNP genotypes for about 65% of the roughly 670 donors, treating that subset as a discovery cohort. All discovery cohort repertoires had been generated on a single sequencing platform. Class I and class II HLA loci were covered by the typing at four-digit resolution. Typing coverage varied by locus: about 620-630 donors for A, B, C, DRB1 and DQB1; 500 to 550 for DQA1; more than 600 for DPA1; about 450 for DPB1. Because of strong linkage in the cohort, roughly five DR-DQ haplotypes were treated as single units for association and clustering. On average, over 200,000 unique TCR beta nucleotide sequences were sequenced per donor among fewer than 500 genotyped donors of the cohort, with roughly 18% of those sequences being non-productive.

The library was generated by the immunoSEQ multiplex PCR assay. For the multiplex PCR, a mixture combining 60 forward primers for TCR Vbeta segments and 13 reverse primers for TCR Jbeta segments was used. A multiplex PCR assay on genomic DNA amplified the CDR3 region of rearranged TCR beta genes. Amplified TCR beta libraries were sequenced as 87-base-pair reads on the Illumina HiSeq System. The paper's data handling went like this. In a later analysis, 77 million or so unique TCR beta chains were counted across the 500 to 850 repertoires, and roughly 10 million of these chains were shared by at least two donors. To remove PCR and sequencing errors, raw reads were error-corrected and collapsed into unique sequences using a nearest-neighbor algorithm that merged closely related sequences. To assign V, D and J gene segments, CDR3 sequences were aligned to IMGT reference sequences. For a sequence to be retained, a match of at least six nucleotides was required to both a V gene segment and a J gene segment. A rearrangement was called productive if the CDR3 had no stop codons and remained in frame with V and J, and every other rearrangement was called non-productive. Following IMGT convention, CDR3 was defined as the stretch from the second conserved V-encoded cysteine to the conserved J-encoded phenylalanine. In an earlier analysis of around 640 of the donors, sequences lacking an unambiguous match to a single V gene segment were excluded. In an earlier analysis of 587 of the donors, V segments were called functional above 56.7% productive rearrangements and were called segregating when the between-donor standard deviation exceeded 5%. A statistical classification framework was built for diagnosing cytomegalovirus status from the catalog of TCR beta chain sequences. V and J gene assignment, in a later analysis, came from comparing TCR nucleotide sequences with IMGT/GENE-DB human TR gene sequences. Using the TCRdist pipeline, a later analysis assigned CDR3 sequences along with most-parsimonious VDJ recombination scenarios. In a later analysis, each TCR beta chain was defined by its CDR3 amino acid sequence together with its V-gene family, and reads lacking a unique V-gene family were excluded. A later analysis removed 592 highly shared, low-generation-probability nucleotide sequences to deal with suspected cross-contamination and a sequencing artifact. In a later analysis, a clonal expansion index for each public chain was calculated from normalized within-repertoire ranks of inferred template counts. In a later analysis, generation probabilities were computed using a VDJ recombination model fitted to out-of-frame rearrangements, and the results were checked against IGoR. In a later analysis, TCR-TCR, TCR-HLA and TCR-CMV co-occurrence was scored with hypergeometric tests, and a repertoire-size bias correction was applied to TCR pairs. To estimate false discovery rates, a later analysis permuted the HLA or CMV assignments 20 times. In a later analysis, co-occurring TCRs were grouped using DBSCAN, with TCRdist sequence similarity added in when clustering inside HLA-allele-positive subsets. Co-occurrence clustering excluded repertoires with fewer than 30,000 or more than 120,000 public chains, plus five with anomalous nucleotide sharing. TCRdb carries this immuneACCESS record with in-frame sequences only. Its versions omit some clonotypes, under half of them owing to an unresolved V gene in the studies checked, with the rest unexplained. D and trimming come from the DNA, and the V and J calls and clone size come from that table. The sample includes about 190,000 clones, with approximately 78% observed a single time. Of the sample, about 0.8% falls within the top ten clones.

In total, approximately 690 healthy bone marrow donors made up the cohort. All cohort members were sampled while nominally healthy, although unrecorded immune exposures were likely present. The donor was CMV seronegative and was included in the group of a few hundred seronegative cohort members. Every donor gave a peripheral blood sample, and the peripheral blood mononuclear cells from that sample were used for TCR beta sequencing. Genomic DNA extraction from the blood cell samples was performed with the Qiagen DNeasy Blood Extraction Kit. The research as a whole found: A later analysis found that most CMV-associated TCR beta chains appeared HLA-restricted, with HLA associations seemingly driven largely by CMV exposure. According to a later analysis, parvovirus B19, influenza, CMV and Epstein-Barr virus appeared linked to several top co-occurrence clusters. An association between a missense DCLRE1C variant and V-gene and J-gene trimming of TCR beta chains was found in a later genetic analysis and replicated in an independent cohort. Three of the identified cytomegalovirus-associated TCR beta chains were confirmed in vitro to be specific for cytomegalovirus antigens. Cytomegalovirus status was reported to be diagnosed by the classifier with high specificity and sensitivity in both the original and validation cohorts. In a later analysis, HLA-associated TCR beta chains showed more clonal expansion and lower generation probabilities than non-associated chains that were equally common. A further reported finding was that TCR beta sequences accurately predicted the HLA-A and HLA-B alleles for most subjects in the first cohort. When HLA alleles, especially DR and DQ, strongly co-occurred, TCR associations were difficult to assign to individual alleles. The authors suggested that the approach could potentially be extended to other disease states and immunological phenotypes. Because counts were too low, approximately 18 rarely observed V segments, including chromosome 9 orphons, were excluded from the earlier analysis of around 590 of the donors. The study gave a list of about 170 TCR beta chains associated with cytomegalovirus. Correlated functional status among segregating V segments might reflect linkage disequilibrium, but an unknown experimental factor could not be ruled out. According to a later genetic analysis, donors in an Asian-associated ancestry cluster had fewer N-insertions in productive TCRs than the approximately 700-donor mean. In a later analysis, TCR association rates were found to vary across HLA loci, with the most associated TCRs seen for DRB1 alleles and the fewest for HLA-C alleles. Only TCR beta chains were sequenced in this cohort, and the absence of alpha or paired-chain data limited detectable features. Because some donors lacked HLA typing at each locus, the association tests relied only on the typed subset. In a later analysis, 16,951 TCR beta sequences were associated with specific HLA alleles at a false discovery rate of 0.05. Immune exposure information for the cohort was limited to CMV serostatus. Most TCR sequences were observed very rarely across donors, whereas some public TCRs were present in many individuals. A cluster of highly shared sequence variants was judged likely to be a technical artifact of the sequencing pipeline. Sequencing depth was assumed to be roughly uniform across donors in the presence/absence analyses, though that assumption may not hold. In an earlier analysis of approximately 590 of the donors, most TCR beta V segments were observed in productive rearrangements about 90% or about 30% of the time, broadly matching IMGT annotations.

Of note for this clone: Its recognized antigen is unknown. Qualities for individual bases were not recorded, and no much larger clone is one base off.

What was sequenced was PBMCs. This TCR was sampled from a woman in her late teens or twenties in good health and CMV-seronegative.

The bases read TGTGCCTGGAGTGTGGACAGGAGACGTCAGCCCCAGCATTTT. Its protein product is CAWSVDRRRQPQHF. Rearrangement joined TRBV30 to TRBJ1-5, with TRBD1 matching 7 junction bases. V trim: 0 bases; J trim: 6 bases; unmatched bases: 5. The germline V gene (reference sequence) gives CDR1 as GTSNPN and CDR2 as SVGIG. From the cysteine up to the phenylalanine, the CDR3 has a length of 14 residues. The retained sequence is limited to the CDR3, 42 bases, with the frame set at the first base.